The 31 T cell receptor beta chains reported below all come from one sample, sequenced in a study of blood T cell repertoires in COVID-19. Sequencing was performed with immunoSEQ multiplex PCR; in TCRdb, only in-frame clones are kept and a portion is missing. The repertoire includes 150,000 to 200,000 clones, approximately 86% of them detected once, and roughly 1.6% sits in the top ten. The sample taken for sequencing was peripheral blood. The receptors shown here come from a woman aged 45-60 years with acute or convalescent COVID-19.

The gene calls are TRBV6-2 or TRBV6-3 and TRBJ2-2, with 7 bases lining up with TRBD1. Trimming took 3 bases from V and 3 from J; bases not matched to a gene: 10. This CDR3 is built from 17 residues. CDR1 is MNHEY and CDR2 is SVGEGT in the germline V gene. CDR3 sequence reads: CASSYLPGQRYTGELFF. CDR3 in DNA: TGTGCCAGCAGTTATCTTCCGGGACAGAGATACACCGGGGAGCTGTTTTTT.

CDR3 bases: TGTGCCAGCACCGGGACAGGGGATGAAAAACTGTTTTTT. Amino acids: CASTGTGDEKLFF. The V call is TRBV27, the J call TRBJ1-4, with TRBD1 matching 10 bases. J was trimmed by 6 bases and V by 7 bases; bases with no gene match: 2. CDR1 MNHEY and CDR2 SMNVEV come from the germline V gene (reference sequence). This CDR3 comprises 13 residues. The full variable domain, rest sourced from reference TRBV27 and TRBJ1-4, is EAQVTQNPRYLITVTGKKLTVTCSQNMNHEYMSWYRQDPGLGLRQIYYSMNVEVTDKGDVPEGYKVSRKEKRNFPLILESPSPNQTSLYFCASTGTGDEKLFFGSGTQLSVL.

V is TRBV24-1 and J is TRBJ1-2; D may be TRBD1 (5 bases). The V gene's germline CDR1 is KGHDR and CDR2 SFDVKD. The CDR3 consists of 17 residues. V lost 1 base to trimming and J lost 4 bases, with 18 bases between them. In nucleotides, the CDR3 is TGTGCCACCAGTGATTTTCTAACAGGTCGGTATAGCTATGGCTACACCTTC. Its protein product is CATSDFLTGRYSYGYTF.

This clone was counted a single time. The chain uses TRBV19 and TRBJ2-2, with D unresolved. Trimming took 7 bases from V and 4 from J, leaving 10 bases between them. Germline CDR1 LNHDA, CDR2 SQIVND (reference sequence). The CDR3 has 13 amino acids. The CDR3 DNA sequence: TGTGCCAGTAATCAGATGCCCACCGGGGAGCTGTTTTTT. Its translation: CASNQMPTGELFF.

The V call is TRBV6-5, the J call TRBJ2-1; 7 nucleotides match TRBD1. Germline lookup yields CDR1 MNHEY and CDR2 SVGAGI. Trimming removed 6 bases from V and 6 bases from J; junction bases left unmatched: 8. The CDR3 consists of 14 residues. The CDR3 loop reads CASRVTGSPNEQFF. In nucleotides, the CDR3 is TGTGCCAGCAGAGTGACAGGGTCCCCCAATGAGCAGTTCTTC.

The rearrangement uses TRBV7-2 and TRBJ2-1, with unresolved D. Germline V gene lookup returns CDR1 SGHTA and CDR2 FQGNSA. The CDR3 spans 12 residues. V shed 5 bases and J shed 13 bases, with 15 bases lying between them. CDR3: CASSPESGSQFF. The CDR3 DNA is TGTGCCAGCAGCCCGGAGTCCGGGTCACAGTTCTTC.

The chain combines TRBV10-3 with TRBJ2-1, with D maybe TRBD1 (5 bases). The germline gives CDR1 ENHRY, CDR2 SYGVKD. CDR3 length equals 13 residues. V dropped 6 bases and J dropped 3 bases, with 9 bases sitting between them. DNA of the CDR3: TGTGCCATCAGGGACAACGACTACAATGAGCAGTTCTTC. Translating it yields CAIRDNDYNEQFF.

The chain combines TRBV5-4 with TRBJ1-5; the D gene is possibly TRBD1 (5 bases). Germline V gene sequence: CDR1 SGHNT, CDR2 YYREEE (reference sequence). This CDR3 contains 19 residues. The ends were cut back, 1 base at V and 4 bases at J, with 24 bases in the middle. CDR3 sequence (DNA): TGTGCCAGCAGCTTGAGATCCTTAGGGGCAGGGCGGAAGAATCAGCCCCAGCATTTT. Protein: CASSLRSLGAGRKNQPQHF.

In this sample, this clone turned up once. The genes are TRBV19 and TRBJ1-3; 7 bases agree with TRBD1. The CDR3 runs to 16 residues. Unmatched junction bases numbered 10, after V lost 6 bases and J lost 2 bases. Looked up from germline, CDR1 is LNHDA and CDR2 is SQIVND (reference sequence). CDR3 amino acids: CASSRNGQEAGNTIYF. Here the CDR3 DNA reads TGTGCCAGTAGCCGAAACGGACAGGAAGCTGGAAACACCATATATTTT.

The chain carries TRBV6-5 and TRBJ2-1; 8 nucleotides match TRBD2. The CDR3 spans 13 residues. V dropped 2 bases and J dropped 9; count of bases not matched to a gene: 3. The germline V gene has CDR1 MNHEY and CDR2 SVGAGI. The CDR3 DNA follows: TGTGCCAGCAGTTACGCGGGGGGTGGTGAGCAGTTCTTC. Translating gives CASSYAGGGEQFF.

J is TRBJ2-1 and V is TRBV18; 8 positions match TRBD2. The CDR3 runs to 12 residues. The V gene's germline CDR1 is KGHSH and CDR2 LQKENI. With V trimmed by 4 bases and J by 10 bases, 3 bases remained unmatched. CDR3 amino acids: CASSLQREEQFF. The CDR3 region has the DNA TGTGCCAGCTCACTCCAGCGGGAGGAGCAGTTCTTC.

The chain is built from TRBV5-1 and TRBJ1-6; no clear D. CDR3 length: 15 residues. Germline CDR1 is SGHRS and CDR2 is YFSETQ. V dropped 1 base and J dropped 7 bases, with 12 bases sitting between them. The CDR3 DNA reads TGCGCCAGCAGCTTGCTCCCACAGCCCAATTCACCCCTCCACTTT. Translated, it gives CASSLLPQPNSPLHF.

The chain joins TRBV7-9 to TRBJ2-5; 14 bases align to TRBD2. The CDR3 contains 16 residues. Trimming cost V 5 bases and J 4 bases; bases outside gene matches: 6. The germline V gene encodes CDR1 SEHNR and CDR2 FQNEAQ (reference sequence). The CDR3 sequence: CASSRLAGGIGETQYF. The CDR3 region has the DNA TGTGCCAGCAGCCGACTAGCGGGGGGGATTGGAGAGACCCAGTACTTC.

This sequence joins TRBV7-9 and TRBJ2-3, with D perhaps matching TRBD2 (6 bases). Germline assignment: CDR1 SEHNR and CDR2 FQNEAQ (reference sequence). The V and J ends lost 5 bases and 5 bases respectively, with 23 bases between them. CDR3 size: 17 residues. The CDR3 spells CASSPYFRLGGEDTQYF. The CDR3 bases are TGTGCCAGCAGCCCCTATTTTCGTCTAGGAGGGGAAGATACGCAGTATTTT. The complete variable domain, with remaining parts taken from reference TRBV7-9 and TRBJ2-3, reads DTGVSQNPRHKITKRGQNVTFRCDPISEHNRLYWYRQTLGQGPEFLTYFQNEAQLEKSRLLSDRFSAERPKGSFSTLEIQRTEQGDSAMYLCASSPYFRLGGEDTQYFGPGTRLTVL.

The chain employs TRBV3-1 (or the pseudogene TRBV3-2) and TRBJ1-2; 8 bases line up with TRBD1. The length of the CDR3 is 17 residues. Germline V lookup: CDR1 LGHDT, CDR2 YNNKEL (reference sequence). The J segment lost 2 bases and the V segment lost 4 bases, leaving 12 bases of the junction unmatched. CDR3 protein: CASSPITPRQGNYGYTF. The CDR3 nucleotides are TGTGCCAGCAGCCCAATAACCCCCAGACAGGGGAACTATGGCTACACCTTC.

This clone was seen once. The chain uses TRBV5-8 and TRBJ2-1, with a possible D match to TRBD2 (7 bases). The germline V gene encodes CDR1 SGHTS and CDR2 YDEGEE. Trimming removed 2 bases from V and 13 bases from J, with 13 bases in between. CDR3 length: 12 amino acids. The CDR3 nucleotides are TGTGCCAGCAGCTTACGAGGGGGGGAACAGTTCTTC. Amino acid sequence: CASSLRGGEQFF. Together with reference TRBV5-8 and TRBJ2-1, the CDR3 gives the full variable domain: EAGVTQSPTHLIKTRGQQATLRCSPISGHTSVYWYQQALGLGLQFLLWYDEGEERNRGNFPPRFSGRQFPNYSSELNVNALELEDSALYLCASSLRGGEQFFGPGTRLTVL.

This clone was counted once. V usage is TRBV5-1 and J usage is TRBJ1-1, with 8 bases lining up with TRBD1. Per the germline V gene, CDR1 is SGHRS and CDR2 is YFSETQ. Trimming at V came to 4 bases and at J to 4 bases, leaving 9 bases not matched to a gene. The CDR3 spans 15 residues. The DNA for the CDR3 is TGCGCCAGCAGCCCCGGACAGGGAGGGGTCACTGAAGCTTTCTTT. Translation gives CASSPGQGGVTEAFF. Looking up the rest from reference TRBV5-1 and TRBJ1-1 gives the full variable domain: KAGVTQTPRYLIKTRGQQVTLSCSPISGHRSVSWYQQTPGQGLQFLFEYFSETQRNKGNFPGRFSGRQFSNSRSEMNVSTLELGDSALYLCASSPGQGGVTEAFFGQGTRLTVV.

V usage is TRBV5-4 and J usage is TRBJ2-3; a possible D gene is TRBD2 (5 bases). V was trimmed by 1 base and J by 0 bases, leaving 9 bases between them. The CDR3 loop spans 15 amino acids. The germline CDR1 and CDR2 sequences are SGHNT and YYREEE (reference sequence). CDR3 amino acids: CASSLRAVSTDTQYF. The CDR3 nucleotides are TGTGCCAGCAGCTTGCGAGCGGTTAGCACAGATACGCAGTATTTT.

The rearrangement joins TRBV6-4 to TRBJ1-1; D uncertain. Trimming took 6 bases from V and 1 from J, leaving 9 bases between them. Per the germline V gene, CDR1 is MRHNA and CDR2 is SNTAGT. This CDR3 contains 13 residues. CDR3 bases: TGTGCCAGCAGCCGGGAAGAGAACACTGAAGCTTTCTTT. This sequence encodes CASSREENTEAFF.

The chain has TRBV19 and TRBJ2-5, with 8 bases identical to TRBD2. The CDR3 is 13 amino acids. V lost 6 bases to trimming and J lost 5 bases; unmatched junction nucleotides: 5. Germline CDR1 LNHDA, CDR2 SQIVND (reference sequence). In nucleotides, the CDR3 is TGTGCCAGTAGCCTGACTAGCGAGGAGACCCAGTACTTC. Its protein is CASSLTSEETQYF.

V gene TRBV9 combines with J gene TRBJ1-6; D unresolved. The CDR3 length is 15 residues. The V gene lost 4 bases and the J gene lost 0 bases, with 8 bases spanning the gap. Germline-derived CDR1 and CDR2 are SGDLS and YYNGEE. In DNA form, the CDR3 reads TGTGCCAGCAGCCCGGTCGGCTCCTATAATTCACCCCTCCACTTT. It translates to CASSPVGSYNSPLHF.

This chain joins TRBV6-6 and TRBJ1-1, with 9 positions matching TRBD1. CDR3 size: 13 residues. Trimming took 4 bases from V and 3 from J; bases not matched to a gene: 0. Germline CDR1 reads MNHNY; CDR2 reads SVGAGI (reference sequence). CDR3 in DNA: TGTGCCAGCAGTTGGGACAGGGACACTGAAGCTTTCTTT. It specifies CASSWDRDTEAFF.

The chain is built from TRBV11-3 and TRBJ1-1, with D unclear. The V gene's germline CDR1 is SGHNT and CDR2 YENEEA. V lost 6 bases and J 2 bases, leaving 16 bases between the germline ends. This CDR3 region has 15 residues. CDR3 sequence reads: CASRKFRGSNTEAFF. In nucleotides, the CDR3 is TGTGCCAGCAGAAAGTTCCGGGGATCTAACACTGAAGCTTTCTTT.

This clone was counted many times. CDR3: CASSPPGLTGKTEAFF. The CDR3 bases are TGTGCCAGCTCACCACCGGGTCTTACAGGGAAAACTGAAGCTTTCTTT. The gene calls are TRBV18 and TRBJ1-1; tentatively, D is TRBD1 (6 bases). The germline V gene has CDR1 KGHSH and CDR2 LQKENI. V dropped 0 bases and J dropped 5 bases, with 16 bases sitting between them. The length of the CDR3 is 16 residues.

The chain joins TRBV7-2 to TRBJ1-4, with D possibly TRBD1 on 6 matching bases. The CDR3 is 14 amino acids. Germline loops: CDR1 SGHTA, CDR2 FQGNSA. V was clipped by 3 bases and J by 8 bases, with 13 bases between them. The CDR3 sequence is CASSFISGEEKLFF. CDR3 coding DNA: TGTGCCAGCAGCTTCATCTCAGGGGAGGAAAAACTGTTTTTT.

The genes are TRBV19 and TRBJ1-6; D is unclear. Between the trimmed V and J ends, which lost 3 bases and 6 bases, there was a span of 12 bases. The CDR3 totals 15 residues. Germline CDR1 LNHDA, CDR2 SQIVND (reference sequence). The CDR3 protein is CASSMQWQVNSPLHF. For the CDR3, the DNA is TGTGCCAGTAGTATGCAATGGCAGGTTAATTCACCCCTCCACTTT.

This chain uses TRBV7-9 with TRBJ1-6, with no clear D. Trimming pared 1 base from V and 11 bases from J, leaving 9 bases between. In germline, CDR1 is SEHNR, CDR2 FQNEAQ (reference sequence). The CDR3 is 13 amino acids. The CDR3 spells CASSLVRAAPLHF. The DNA for the CDR3 is TGTGCCAGCAGCTTAGTGCGGGCGGCACCCCTCCACTTT.

The gene calls are TRBV5-3 and TRBJ2-5; TRBD1 agrees at 10 bases. TRBV5-3 is treated as an ORF (open reading frame) with a function not yet certain. The J segment lost 2 bases and the V segment lost 3 bases, leaving 16 bases of the junction unmatched. The CDR3 runs to 19 residues. The CDR3 DNA reads as TGTGCCAGAAGCTCCTTGGCAACACCGGGACAGGGGATGCAAGAGACCCAGTACTTC. Translated, it gives CARSSLATPGQGMQETQYF.

The chain combines TRBV11-3 with TRBJ2-2, with a weak D call TRBD2 (5 bases). Germline V gene sequence: CDR1 SGHNT, CDR2 YENEEA. This CDR3 region has 13 residues. V dropped 6 bases and J dropped 1 base, with 6 bases sitting between them. DNA of the CDR3: TGTGCCAGCAGGGGAGAGAACACCGGGGAGCTGTTTTTT. Protein sequence: CASRGENTGELFF.

The rearrangement links TRBV3-1 (or the pseudogene TRBV3-2) to TRBJ2-1; D remains ambiguous. This CDR3 is 19 amino acids long. V lost 0 bases to trimming and J lost 0 bases, with 18 bases between them. Germline lookup yields CDR1 LGHDT and CDR2 YNNKEL (reference sequence). This CDR3 reads CASSQDLKRTQSSYNEQFF. The CDR3 DNA is TGTGCCAGCAGCCAAGACTTGAAGCGCACGCAATCCTCCTACAATGAGCAGTTCTTC.

The chain links TRBV5-1 to TRBJ1-5; D is ambiguous. Per germline, CDR1 SGHRS and CDR2 YFSETQ. V lost 4 bases and J lost 5, with 10 bases in between. This CDR3 is built from 13 residues. In DNA form, the CDR3 reads TGCGCCAGCAGCCCGGGAATGGATCAGCCCCAGCATTTT. This encodes CASSPGMDQPQHF.